Each of the 27 T cell receptor beta chains below was sequenced from the same sample in a study of long-term antiretroviral therapy in people with HIV. Running of the v3.0 immunoSEQ assay took place at survey level. Sequencing used immunoSEQ multiplex PCR; TCRdb keeps in-frame clones, though not all of them. The sample records 30,000 to 40,000 clones, approximately 84% being singletons. Sequencing was performed on unsorted PBMCs, taken 3.1 years after starting antiretroviral therapy. These TCRs come from a woman in her forties or fifties with HIV.

V is TRBV5-1 and J is TRBJ2-2; tentative D call: TRBD2 (5 bases). The germline V gene has CDR1 SGHRS and CDR2 YFSETQ. Trimming removed 2 bases at V and 2 bases at J, with 7 bases between. The CDR3 is made up of 14 amino acids. The CDR3 protein is CASSLRTNTGELFF. DNA for the CDR3: TGCGCCAGCAGCTTACGGACTAACACCGGGGAGCTGTTTTTT.

This clone was observed a few times. DNA of the CDR3: TGTGCCAGCAGCTTAGGTTCCAGGGGGAATCAGCCCCAGCATTTT. It codes for CASSLGSRGNQPQHF. The chain couples TRBV7-6 to TRBJ1-5, with TRBD1 matching 7 bases. Per germline, CDR1 SGHVS and CDR2 FNYEAQ. The CDR3 consists of 15 residues. V was pared by 1 base and J by 4 bases, with 4 bases of the junction left unmatched.

The sample holds one count of this clone. The chain links TRBV4-1 to TRBJ2-2; D is uncertain. CDR3 length: 16 residues. CDR1 is MGHRA and CDR2 is YSYEKL in the germline V gene. Trimming took 0 bases from V and 0 from J, leaving 8 bases between them. The CDR3 DNA is TGCGCCAGCAGCCAAGATCTGGCTTCGAACACCGGGGAGCTGTTTTTT. Residues: CASSQDLASNTGELFF.

V is TRBV11-2 and J is TRBJ2-5, with D perhaps matching TRBD1 (6 bases). Germline V gene sequence: CDR1 SGHAT, CDR2 FQNNGV. The CDR3 has 14 residues. The V gene lost 5 bases and the J gene lost 1 base, with 11 bases spanning the gap. The CDR3 bases are TGTGCCAGCAGCCCAGGGGCTTTCCAAGAGACCCAGTACTTC. Translated: CASSPGAFQETQYF. Based on the CDR3 plus reference TRBV11-2 and TRBJ2-5, the full variable domain is EAGVAQSPRYKIIEKRQSVAFWCNPISGHATLYWYQQILGQGPKLLIQFQNNGVVDDSQLPKDRFSAERLKGVDSTLKIQPAKLEDSAVYLCASSPGAFQETQYFGPGTRLLVL.

This clone was observed once. The chain's CDR3 is CSARGYTEAFF. The CDR3 nucleotides read TGCAGTGCCCGGGGGTACACTGAAGCTTTCTTT. V and J are TRBV20-1 and TRBJ1-1; maybe TRBD1 (5 bases). The ends were cut back, 6 bases at V and 3 bases at J, with 8 bases in the middle. Germline V lookup: CDR1 DFQATT, CDR2 SNEGSKA (reference sequence). This CDR3 has 11 residues.

This clone was detected only once. The chain is built from TRBV5-8 and TRBJ2-5, with a possible D match to TRBD2 (5 bases). V was trimmed by 0 bases and J by 7 bases, leaving 13 bases between them. Germline loops: CDR1 SGHTS, CDR2 YDEGEE. The CDR3 is made up of 14 amino acids. The CDR3 region has the DNA TGTGCCAGCAGCTTGGGGGAGAGGGTCGGGACCCAGTACTTC. Translation: CASSLGERVGTQYF. Complete variable domain (other parts from reference TRBV5-8 and TRBJ2-5): EAGVTQSPTHLIKTRGQQATLRCSPISGHTSVYWYQQALGLGLQFLLWYDEGEERNRGNFPPRFSGRQFPNYSSELNVNALELEDSALYLCASSLGERVGTQYFGPGTRLLVL.

V usage is TRBV7-2 and J usage is TRBJ2-2; possibly TRBD2 for D (6 bases). Germline V gene sequence: CDR1 SGHTA, CDR2 FQGNSA. The CDR3 sequence is 16 residues long. Between the trimmed V and J ends, which lost 2 bases and 9 bases, there was a span of 19 bases. The CDR3 is CASSLSGVGGTRELFF. CDR3 nucleotides: TGTGCCAGCAGCTTAAGCGGTGTGGGGGGTACCCGGGAGCTGTTTTTT.

The V gene is TRBV5-6, the J gene TRBJ2-2, with D possibly being TRBD1 (5 bases). The germline gives CDR1 SGHDT, CDR2 YYEEEE. The CDR3 runs 13 residues. Trimming left V 4 bases short and J 6 bases short, with 10 bases between. In nucleotides, the CDR3 is TGTGCCAGCAGCCCCAGGGTCCCCGGGGAGCTGTTTTTT. It yields the protein CASSPRVPGELFF.

The chain is built from TRBV18 and TRBJ2-4; no clear D. Trimming removed 0 bases at V and 4 bases at J, with 13 bases between. CDR1 and CDR2 from the germline V gene are KGHSH and LQKENI. There are 16 residues in the CDR3. For the CDR3, the DNA is TGTGCCAGCTCACCACCGGAAGCAGGAGTTAAAAACATTCAGTACTTC. This sequence encodes CASSPPEAGVKNIQYF.

This clone showed up just a few times. The chain has TRBV19 and TRBJ1-1; D not certain. Trimming took off 5 bases at V and 4 bases at J, with 8 bases between the two ends. The CDR3 contains 12 residues. CDR1 LNHDA and CDR2 SQIVND come from the germline V gene (reference sequence). CDR3 coding DNA: TGTGCCAGTAGTTCCCGGGGCACTGAAGCTTTCTTT. It encodes CASSSRGTEAFF.

Note on this clone: One end of the junction is discordant with germline, which a read error may explain. The chain combines TRBV5-8 with TRBJ1-4; a possible D gene is TRBD1 (5 bases). The CDR3 runs 11 residues. Germline CDR1 SGHTS, CDR2 YDEGEE. CDR3 DNA sequence: TGTGCCAGCAGCTTGGGGGGACGATTACGTTTT. Encoded protein: CASSLGGRLRF. Drawing the rest from reference TRBV5-8 and TRBJ1-4, the complete variable domain is EAGVTQSPTHLIKTRGQQATLRCSPISGHTSVYWYQQALGLGLQFLLWYDEGEERNRGNFPPRFSGRQFPNYSSELNVNALELEDSALYLCASSLGGRLRFGSGTQLSVL.

CDR3 DNA sequence: TGTGCCAGCAGTGAACCAGGACAGGGTGGGTCCTACGAGCAGTACGTC. Its translation is CASSEPGQGGSYEQYV. This chain joins TRBV6-1 and TRBJ2-7; 8 nucleotides align to TRBD1. V dropped 2 bases and J dropped 1; count of bases not matched to a gene: 7. CDR1 is MNHNS and CDR2 is SASEGT in the germline V gene. The CDR3 has 16 residues.

This clone came up a few times. The CDR3 DNA follows: TGTGCCAGTTCCGTGAGGACAGGGAATACTGAAGCTTTCTTT. This encodes CASSVRTGNTEAFF. The chain uses TRBV14 and TRBJ1-1, with TRBD1 identical over 8 bases. Germline loops: CDR1 SGHDN, CDR2 FVKESK. CDR3 length: 14 amino acids. Losses at the gene ends were 9 bases for V and 5 bases for J; bases not matched to a gene: 11.

The chain has TRBV29-1 and TRBJ2-1; D assignment may be TRBD1 or TRBD2 (6 bases each). V lost 5 bases, J lost 9 bases, and 23 bases lay in between. Germline-derived CDR1 and CDR2 are SQVTM and ANQGSEA. The CDR3 has 15 residues. CDR3 residues: CSVPSQQGGQVEQFF. The CDR3 DNA follows: TGCAGCGTTCCATCCCAGCAAGGGGGGCAGGTTGAGCAGTTCTTC.

This clone was recorded a few times. V usage is TRBV20-1 and J usage is TRBJ1-1; D is uncertain. V gave up 1 base and J gave up 4 bases, with 4 bases separating them. The CDR3 covers 11 residues. Germline CDR1 is DFQATT and CDR2 is SNEGSKA (reference sequence). The CDR3 DNA follows: TGCAGTGCTAGAGGATCCACTGAAGCTTTCTTT. Its protein product is CSARGSTEAFF.

The gene calls are TRBV5-3 and TRBJ2-7; 9 nucleotides agree with TRBD1. TRBV5-3 is reported as an ORF; its role is uncertain. Germline trimming cut 8 bases from V and 0 bases from J; bases unmatched to any gene: 15. The CDR3 totals 17 residues. The CDR3 spells CARITGGDVPTSYEQYV. For the CDR3, the DNA is TGTGCCAGGATCACAGGGGGCGATGTCCCCACCTCCTACGAGCAGTACGTC.

With regard to this clone: The sample has other DNA sequences that encode this CDR3 too. The J gene is TRBJ2-2, the V gene TRBV4-1; D remains ambiguous. Trimming took off 1 base at V and 7 bases at J, with 4 bases between the two ends. The CDR3 runs 12 residues. Per the germline V gene, CDR1 is MGHRA and CDR2 is YSYEKL. CDR3 sequence reads: CASSQVGGELFF. The CDR3 DNA reads as TGCGCCAGCAGCCAAGTAGGCGGGGAGCTGTTTTTT.

The chain combines TRBV18 with TRBJ1-2; D is ambiguous. Germline lookup yields CDR1 KGHSH and CDR2 LQKENI. This CDR3 contains 14 residues. V lost 2 bases and J lost 3, with 10 bases in between. CDR3 sequence (DNA): TGTGCCAGCTCACCAGGAGGGATAGACTATGGCTACACCTTC. This translates into CASSPGGIDYGYTF.

The V gene is TRBV7-9, the J gene TRBJ1-2, with D unresolved. The CDR3 is 13 residues long. The V gene's germline CDR1 is SEHNR and CDR2 FQNEAQ (reference sequence). Deletions cut 8 bases from V and 5 bases from J, with 15 bases between. CDR3 amino acids: CASEPGLRYGYTF. The CDR3 coding sequence is TGTGCCAGCGAACCAGGCCTAAGATATGGCTACACCTTC.

The CDR3 region is CAWSDRGYEQYF. DNA of the CDR3: TGTGCCTGGAGTGACAGGGGCTACGAGCAGTACTTC. The chain recombines TRBV30 with TRBJ2-7; the match to TRBD1 covers 7 bases. CDR3 length: 12 amino acids. V dropped 1 base and J dropped 3; count of bases not matched to a gene: 0. The germline gives CDR1 GTSNPN, CDR2 SVGIG (reference sequence).

The rearrangement joins TRBV6-1 to TRBJ2-1, with TRBD2 matching over 8 bases. The CDR3 is 13 amino acids. Trimming cost V 7 bases and J 10 bases; bases outside gene matches: 9. Germline V CDR1 and CDR2: MNHNS, SASEGT. CDR3 DNA: TGTGCCAGCACATTAATGCTAGCGGGCGAGCAGTTCTTC. Translating gives CASTLMLAGEQFF.

This clone turned up a few times. The gene calls are TRBV7-9 and TRBJ1-2; D not certain. Germline-derived CDR1 and CDR2 are SEHNR and FQNEAQ (reference sequence). With 1 base removed from V and 8 bases from J, the gap between germline ends came to 14 bases. The CDR3 sequence is 14 residues long. The CDR3 sequence: CASSLVTPPAGYTF. The CDR3 DNA follows: TGTGCCAGCAGCTTAGTAACCCCCCCTGCGGGCTACACCTTC.

By sample fraction, this clone is medium-sized (0.01 to 0.1%). This sequence joins TRBV15 and TRBJ2-7; the D is unclear. V lost 0 bases to trimming and J lost 6 bases, with 9 bases between them. CDR1 is LNHNV, CDR2 YYDKDF, per germline (reference sequence). The CDR3 totals 13 residues. CDR3 sequence (DNA): TGTGCCACCAGCAGAGACCTTCCTTCCGAGCAGTACTTC. This gives the protein CATSRDLPSEQYF.

This clone was counted once. The chain joins TRBV29-1 to TRBJ2-3, with D unresolved. Deletions cut 6 bases from V and 0 bases from J, with 10 bases between. The CDR3 length is 13 residues. Germline CDR1 and CDR2: SQVTM and ANQGSEA. CDR3 nucleotides: TGCAGCGTCCCACCCCTGAGCACAGATACGCAGTATTTT. Amino acid sequence: CSVPPLSTDTQYF.

A note on this clone: At one end, the junction sequence differs from germline, possibly due to a read error. J is TRBJ1-3 and V is TRBV30; D is undetermined. Germline loops: CDR1 GTSNPN, CDR2 SVGIG (reference sequence). The CDR3 sequence is 13 residues long. CDR3 sequence reads: CAWSGTSRNTIYF. CDR3 sequence (DNA): TGTGCCTGGAGTGGGACCTCTCGAAACACCATATATTTT.

This chain uses TRBV5-5 with TRBJ2-1, with TRBD2 identical over 16 bases. The V and J ends lost 4 bases and 2 bases, in that order; junction bases with no gene match: 3. There are 17 residues in the CDR3. Per germline, CDR1 SGHKS and CDR2 YYEKEE (reference sequence). CDR3 bases: TGTGCCAGCAGCCAGGGACTAGCGGGGGGGGCCTACAATGAGCAGTTCTTC. Amino acid sequence: CASSQGLAGGAYNEQFF.

This clone was observed a few times. The chain has TRBV19 and TRBJ2-2, with D unresolved. Germline V gene sequence: CDR1 LNHDA, CDR2 SQIVND (reference sequence). Trimming took 3 bases from V and 1 from J, leaving 6 bases between them. The CDR3 runs to 14 residues. In DNA form, the CDR3 reads TGTGCCAGTAGTATCGCAGTGAACACCGGGGAGCTGTTTTTT. This encodes CASSIAVNTGELFF.